Sequencing of this TCR beta chain was carried out in a study of shared clonotypes between healthy human individuals. Study findings and constraints: Rarefaction analysis demonstrated incomplete sorted-subset sequencing notwithstanding large depth.

The CDR3 loop spans 15 amino acids. The V end lost 4 bases, the J end lost 0 bases, and 9 bases lay between the germline ends. In germline, CDR1 is ENHRY, CDR2 SYGVKD. Generated by immunoSEQ multiplex PCR, the TCRdb table keeps only in-frame clones and is missing some. Of roughly 2.6 million clones in the sample, about 92% are singletons; the top ten hold 0.13% to 0.15%. About this clone itself: As yet, its antigen is unknown.

The receptor comes from a young man in good health. Input material: naive CD4+ T cells sorted from blood. Indicated subset: CD45RA+ positively selected. The chain employs TRBV10-3 and TRBJ1-4; D is unclear. The CDR3 protein is CAISVSVSTNEKLFF. CDR3 in DNA: TGTGCCATCAGTGTGTCAGTCTCAACTAATGAAAAACTGTTTTTT.